Presented here are 24 T cell receptor beta chains from one specimen sequenced in a study of shared T cell receptors in the human thymus. Profiling relied on immunoSEQ multiplex PCR, and the TCRdb table lists in-frame clones only, not all of them. The table lists 650,000 to 950,000 clones, 80% to 90% of them singletons. These data were also reused for a study on human thymus T cells.

The sample comprised thymocytes. These receptor sequences come from a girl under three years old with a congenital heart defect.

This CDR3 reads CASRETSGGEYNEQFF. DNA for the CDR3: TGTGCCAGCAGGGAGACTAGCGGGGGGGAGTACAATGAGCAGTTCTTC. This chain uses TRBV2 with TRBJ2-1; 14 bases align to TRBD2. V shed 6 bases, J shed 4 bases, and the junction held 5 bases outside the gene matches. Germline values: CDR1 SNHLY, CDR2 FYNNEI. The CDR3 has 16 residues.

The V and J genes are TRBV7-9 and TRBJ2-2; D is possibly TRBD1 (6 bases). CDR1 is SEHNR and CDR2 is FQNEAQ in the germline V gene (reference sequence). This CDR3 comprises 15 residues. V was cut by 5 bases and J by 4 bases, with 14 bases left in between. The CDR3 DNA is TGTGCCAGCAGCGCTAGAGGGACACTCACCGGGGAGCTGTTTTTT. This translates into CASSARGTLTGELFF.

This rearrangement joins TRBV10-3 to TRBJ2-3; possible D gene TRBD1, 5 bases. The V end lost 3 bases, the J end lost 3 bases, and 10 bases lay between the germline ends. Germline assignment: CDR1 ENHRY and CDR2 SYGVKD. The CDR3 loop spans 14 amino acids. In nucleotides, the CDR3 is TGTGCCATCAGTGACAGGGTTTCGACAGATACGCAGTATTTT. The encoded protein is CAISDRVSTDTQYF.

The chain has TRBV4-3 and TRBJ2-7; 13 bases fit TRBD2. CDR1 and CDR2 (germline): LGHNA, YSLEER. CDR3 length: 16 residues. After removal of 4 bases from V and 4 bases from J, the junction contained 7 bases not matched to a gene. CDR3 in amino acids: CASSRGTSGAPYEQYF. DNA of the CDR3: TGCGCCAGCAGCCGGGGGACTAGCGGGGCCCCTTACGAGCAGTACTTC.

V gene TRBV2 combines with J gene TRBJ1-2; TRBD1 matches 10 bases. Looked up from germline, CDR1 is SNHLY and CDR2 is FYNNEI. V shed 6 bases, J shed 2 bases, and the junction held 12 bases outside the gene matches. CDR3 size: 17 residues. The CDR3 loop reads CASSPREPGQGNYGYTF. The CDR3 DNA sequence: TGTGCCAGCAGCCCCAGAGAACCGGGACAGGGGAACTATGGCTACACCTTC.

The chain uses TRBV6-6 and TRBJ2-1; TRBD1 might be the D (7 bases). Germline CDR1 MNHNY, CDR2 SVGAGI (reference sequence). Trimming removed 3 bases from V and 6 bases from J, with 12 bases in between. There are 14 residues in the CDR3. As DNA, the CDR3 is TGTGCCAGCAGTTATTTCCAGGGGGGCAATGAGCAGTTCTTC. It yields the protein CASSYFQGGNEQFF.

The chain couples TRBV27 to TRBJ1-6, with D possibly being TRBD1 (5 bases). CDR1 and CDR2 from the germline V gene are MNHEY and SMNVEV (reference sequence). The CDR3 totals 17 residues. V lost 4 bases to trimming and J lost 7 bases, with 20 bases between them. The CDR3, as DNA: TGTGCCAGCAGTTGGGGGGGTTTTGGACACTGGAATTCACCCCTCCACTTT. It yields the protein CASSWGGFGHWNSPLHF.

In this sample, this clone turned up once. This sample includes further DNA sequences coding for the same CDR3. The chain links TRBV5-6 to TRBJ1-2; D call uncertain. The CDR3 is made up of 12 amino acids. V lost 0 bases, J lost 4 bases, and 4 bases lay in between. Germline CDR1 SGHDT, CDR2 YYEEEE. The CDR3 DNA reads as TGTGCCAGCAGCTTGGGCGTCTATGGCTACACCTTC. This translates into CASSLGVYGYTF.

This rearrangement joins TRBV5-6 to TRBJ2-7; D might be TRBD2 (6 bases). The V and J ends lost 8 bases and 1 base respectively, with 16 bases between them. CDR1 and CDR2 from the germline V gene are SGHDT and YYEEEE. The CDR3 sequence is 14 residues long. The chain's CDR3 is CASCIGTPSYEQYF. The CDR3 DNA reads TGTGCCAGTTGCATCGGGACTCCTTCCTACGAGCAGTACTTC.

A single count supports this clone. This chain's CDR3 is CAILDEAGNTIYF. DNA for the CDR3: TGTGCCATCCTAGATGAAGCTGGAAACACCATATATTTT. This rearrangement joins TRBV28 to TRBJ1-3; no firm D call. This CDR3 has 13 residues. The germline gives CDR1 MDHEN, CDR2 SYDVKM. The ends were cut back, 10 bases at V and 2 bases at J, with 12 bases in the middle.

This chain links TRBV19 with TRBJ2-1; TRBD2 agrees at 7 bases. The germline V gene encodes CDR1 LNHDA and CDR2 SQIVND (reference sequence). This CDR3 comprises 17 residues. The J segment lost 0 bases and the V segment lost 3 bases, leaving 8 bases of the junction unmatched. The CDR3 protein is CASSIGPAGSSYNEQFF. For the CDR3, the DNA is TGTGCCAGTAGTATTGGTCCAGCGGGGAGCTCCTACAATGAGCAGTTCTTC.

The rearrangement uses TRBV27 and TRBJ1-6; TRBD1 aligns across 9 bases. The germline CDR1 and CDR2 sequences are MNHEY and SMNVEV (reference sequence). V shed 3 bases and J 7 bases; nucleotides not matched to a gene: 10. This CDR3 contains 17 residues. CDR3 loop: CASSFSRDRVWNSPLHF. CDR3 DNA: TGTGCCAGCAGTTTTTCCCGGGACAGGGTGTGGAATTCACCCCTCCACTTT.

This clone was detected only once. The V and J genes are TRBV6-4 and TRBJ2-3; 11 nucleotides match TRBD2. J lost 0 bases, V lost 6 bases, and 2 bases had no gene match. The CDR3 covers 15 residues. The germline V gene encodes CDR1 MRHNA and CDR2 SNTAGT. The CDR3 sequence: CASRGTSGSTDTQYF. The CDR3 DNA reads TGTGCCAGCAGGGGGACTAGCGGAAGCACAGATACGCAGTATTTT.

This clone has only one observation. This sequence joins TRBV2 and TRBJ1-5; no reliable D call. CDR3 length equals 13 residues. V gave up 6 bases and J gave up 4 bases, with 10 bases separating them. CDR1 is SNHLY, CDR2 FYNNEI, per germline. The CDR3, as DNA: TGTGCCAGCAGCGAGGGAGGGAATCAGCCCCAGCATTTT. As protein: CASSEGGNQPQHF.

The chain carries TRBV5-1 and TRBJ1-2, with no clear D. CDR1 and CDR2 (germline): SGHRS, YFSETQ. V dropped 0 bases and J dropped 5 bases, with 8 bases sitting between them. The CDR3 length is 13 residues. The CDR3 region has the DNA TGCGCCAGCAGCTTGGGAAGAGCTTATGGCTACACCTTC. This encodes CASSLGRAYGYTF. Looking up the rest from reference TRBV5-1 and TRBJ1-2 gives the full variable domain: KAGVTQTPRYLIKTRGQQVTLSCSPISGHRSVSWYQQTPGQGLQFLFEYFSETQRNKGNFPGRFSGRQFSNSRSEMNVSTLELGDSALYLCASSLGRAYGYTFGSGTRLTVV.

The chain links TRBV4-3 to TRBJ2-1; D perhaps matches TRBD1 (6 bases). The CDR3 extends over 15 amino acids. The germline V gene encodes CDR1 LGHNA and CDR2 YSLEER. The ends were cut back, 0 bases at V and 7 bases at J, with 13 bases in the middle. The CDR3 DNA follows: TGCGCCAGCAGCCAAGATTTAAGGGGGACGAATGAGCAGTTCTTC. Its translation: CASSQDLRGTNEQFF.

The gene calls are TRBV5-1 and TRBJ2-5, with 14 bases that match TRBD2. Germline CDR1 SGHRS, CDR2 YFSETQ. V shed 4 bases, J shed 3 bases, and the junction held 17 bases outside the gene matches. CDR3 size: 20 residues. In DNA, the CDR3 is TGCGCCAGCAGCGGCGGACTAGCGGGGGGACGCACCGAATCTAAAGAGACCCAGTACTTC. This sequence encodes CASSGGLAGGRTESKETQYF.

V and J are TRBV5-8 and TRBJ2-2, with 8 bases aligning to TRBD1. In germline, CDR1 is SGHTS, CDR2 YDEGEE. Trimming at V came to 0 bases and at J to 3 bases, leaving 4 bases not matched to a gene. This CDR3 has 16 residues. In DNA, the CDR3 is TGTGCCAGCAGCTTGGCAGGGGGCCCTTACACCGGGGAGCTGTTTTTT. Its translation is CASSLAGGPYTGELFF.

V usage is TRBV5-1 and J usage is TRBJ2-3; 11 bases match TRBD2. Trimming removed 0 bases from V and 4 bases from J; junction bases left unmatched: 10. The CDR3 length is 18 residues. In germline, CDR1 is SGHRS, CDR2 YFSETQ. The CDR3 DNA reads TGCGCCAGCAGCTTGGAGCAGCTTACTAGCGGGGGTTCAGATACGCAGTATTTT. As protein: CASSLEQLTSGGSDTQYF.

This clone has just one count. This chain links TRBV30 with TRBJ1-1; TRBD1 is a possible D gene (6 bases). Per germline, CDR1 GTSNPN and CDR2 SVGIG (reference sequence). The CDR3 runs 14 residues. V was clipped by 8 bases and J by 4 bases, with 20 bases between them. The CDR3 coding sequence is TGTGCCCAAAACACAGGGACCGCGAGCACTGAAGCTTTCTTT. Amino acids: CAQNTGTASTEAFF.

This clone has just one count. The CDR3 region is CASSLDRSGPYNEQFF. CDR3 DNA sequence: TGTGCCAGCAGCTTAGACCGTAGCGGGCCTTACAATGAGCAGTTCTTC. The J gene is TRBJ2-1, the V gene TRBV7-6; TRBD2 agrees at 7 bases. With 1 base clipped from V and 4 bases from J, the junction kept 7 bases outside the gene matches. The V gene's germline CDR1 is SGHVS and CDR2 FNYEAQ. This CDR3 is 16 amino acids long.

The genes are TRBV11-2 and TRBJ1-3, with D perhaps TRBD1 (6 bases). Per the germline V gene, CDR1 is SGHAT and CDR2 is FQNNGV. The CDR3 runs to 18 residues. With 1 base removed from V and 3 bases from J, the gap between germline ends came to 19 bases. CDR3 amino acids: CASSLGEEGQTNGNTIYF. CDR3 coding DNA: TGTGCCAGCAGCTTAGGGGAAGAAGGACAGACTAATGGAAACACCATATATTTT.

The CDR3 DNA reads TGTGCCAGCAGCTTACAGCATACGCAGTATTTT. This codes for CASSLQHTQYF. This sequence joins TRBV5-6 and TRBJ2-3; the D is unclear. The V end lost 2 bases, the J end lost 7 bases, and 5 bases lay between the germline ends. Germline CDR1 reads SGHDT; CDR2 reads YYEEEE. The CDR3 runs to 11 residues.

The chain joins TRBV11-2 to TRBJ2-5; D might be TRBD2 (6 bases). Germline CDR1 SGHAT, CDR2 FQNNGV. CDR3 size: 11 residues. V was shortened by 11 bases and J by 5 bases, with 12 bases between the two germline ends. This CDR3 reads CACGRGETQYF. The CDR3 nucleotides are TGTGCCTGCGGACGGGGGGAGACCCAGTACTTC.